This T cell receptor beta chain is from a study of T cell responses to AZD1222 COVID-19 vaccine listed by TCRdb under 2021. Some background on the complete study: A total of just over 230 trial participants underwent TCR sequencing, of whom some 210 received two doses of AZD1222 and approximately 25 received two doses of the MenACWY control vaccine. Trial participants were enrolled into age subgroups of 18-55, 56-69 and 70-plus years, which contained about 150, 27 and 61 TCR-sequenced participants, respectively. Paper-wide results and their limitations: Only five or six AZD1222 recipients were SARS-CoV-2 seropositive at baseline, limiting conclusions about previously exposed vaccinees. The whole spike protein was spanned by vaccine-associated CD4 TCRs, and dominant responses were seen in regions 160-218 and 743-854. Participants were mostly white British and included more females than males, and it was suggested by the authors that clonal diversity may have been underestimated. Because no day 14 peak-response samples were available, the repertoires could be characterized only after the peak T cell response. After two AZD1222 doses, both the breadth and the depth of spike-specific TCRs were significantly higher than at day 0 and than in MenACWY recipients. Reportedly, almost half of the unique spike-specific TCRs recognized epitopes lying outside the regions that are mutated in the B.1.351 and B.1.1.7 variants. The 56-69-year group was small, and its depth increase did not reach significance, likely because of low power.

The sample's time point label, decoded: about 28 days (+/-7) after the second vaccine dose. AZD1222 recipients whose second dose came at about 4 weeks and those whose second dose came at about 12 weeks were combined into one group, since spike-specific TCR depth and breadth did not differ between the two schedules. Vaccinee samples came from UK trials COV001 and COV002, including a single-blind randomized controlled phase 2/3 trial of AZD1222 (ChAdOx1 nCoV-19) in healthy adults. For TCRbeta chain sequencing, PBMC samples were collected from trial participants at day 0 and at day 28 after the second dose. As encoded in the germline V gene, CDR1 is SNHLY while CDR2 is FYNNEI. The CDR3 runs 14 amino acids, cysteine and phenylalanine included. Here the CDR3 DNA is all that survives: 42 bases in frame from base 1. Compared with germline, V lacks 5 bases and J lacks 4 bases; bases without a gene match: 4.

In the case of this clone: There is no known antigen for this receptor. No per-base quality is available; no much larger clone lies one base away.

The CDR3 regions of human TCRbeta chains were analyzed by immunosequencing. For the original study's pipeline: TCRs in the repertoires were compared against a reference library of SARS-CoV-2-specific TCRs that had been generated with the MIRA antigen-specificity platform. Breadth was defined as the fraction of unique TCRs that were SARS-CoV-2-associated, and depth was defined as the fraction of total T cells that were SARS-CoV-2-associated. Using the MIRA data, every spike-specific TCR was mapped to the spike region that the TCR reacted to and assigned to either a CD4 or a CD8 class. Log10-transformed breadth and depth values were compared by one-way ANOVA with Sidak's multiple comparisons tests. Entries here come from immuneACCESS through TCRdb and include only in-frame sequences with V and J called. Some clones fail to appear in such tables; in the studies checked, an unresolved V gene covers under half of the shortfall, and the cause of the remainder is unknown. V, J and clone size are taken as reported in that table, and D and trimming were inferred from the DNA itself. In this sample the table shows almost 70,000 clones, around 80% of which occur a single time. The top ten clones comprise over 11% of the sample.

The specimen was peripheral blood, collected 28 days after the second AZD1222 dose. The receptor was isolated from an adult who received the AZD1222 COVID-19 vaccine. The chain joins TRBV2 to TRBJ2-3; TRBD1 fits 9 bases in the junction. The CDR3 reads as follows: CASSYRTGADTQYF. The DNA is as follows: TGTGCCAGCAGTTACAGGACAGGGGCAGATACGCAGTATTTT.